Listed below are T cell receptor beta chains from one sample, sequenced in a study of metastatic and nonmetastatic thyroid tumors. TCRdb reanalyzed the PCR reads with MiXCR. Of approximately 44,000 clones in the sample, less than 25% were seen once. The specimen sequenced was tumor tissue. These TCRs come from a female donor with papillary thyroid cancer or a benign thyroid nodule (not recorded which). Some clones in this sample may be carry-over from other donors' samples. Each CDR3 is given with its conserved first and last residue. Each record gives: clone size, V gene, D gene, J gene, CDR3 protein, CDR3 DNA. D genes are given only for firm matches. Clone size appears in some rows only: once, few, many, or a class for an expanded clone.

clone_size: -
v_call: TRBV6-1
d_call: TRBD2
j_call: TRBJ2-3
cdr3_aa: CASSEALAGADTQYF
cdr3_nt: TGTGCCAGCAGTGAAGCGCTAGCGGGAGCAGATACGCAGTATTTT

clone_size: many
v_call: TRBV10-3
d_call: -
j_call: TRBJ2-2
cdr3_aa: CAIRAAGELFF
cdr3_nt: TGTGCCATCAGGGCTGCCGGGGAGCTGTTTTTT

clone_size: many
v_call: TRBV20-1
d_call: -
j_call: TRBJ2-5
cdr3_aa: CSAREEGIGETQYF
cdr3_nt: TGCAGTGCTAGAGAGGAAGGGATAGGGGAGACCCAGTACTTC

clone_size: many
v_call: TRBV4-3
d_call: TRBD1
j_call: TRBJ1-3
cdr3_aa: CASSQGPGTGGGNTIYF
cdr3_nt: TGCGCCAGCAGCCAAGGACCCGGGACAGGGGGTGGAAACACCATATATTTT

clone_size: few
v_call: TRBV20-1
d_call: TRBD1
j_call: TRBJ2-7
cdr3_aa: CSANDRDRGTHEQYF
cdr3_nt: TGCAGTGCTAACGACCGGGACAGGGGAACGCACGAGCAGTACTTC

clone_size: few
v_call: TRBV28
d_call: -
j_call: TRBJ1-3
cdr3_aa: CASWGAGNTIYF
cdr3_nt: TGTGCCAGCTGGGGGGCTGGAAACACCATATATTTT

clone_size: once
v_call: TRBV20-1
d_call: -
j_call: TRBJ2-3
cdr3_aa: CSATLKSKRNTDTQYF
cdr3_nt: TGCAGTGCCACTCTAAAAAGTAAACGGAACACAGATACGCAGTATTTT

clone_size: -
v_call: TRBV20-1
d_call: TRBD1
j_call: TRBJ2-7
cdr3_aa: CSARDREYEQYF
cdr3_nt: TGCAGTGCTAGGGACAGGGAATACGAGCAGTACTTC

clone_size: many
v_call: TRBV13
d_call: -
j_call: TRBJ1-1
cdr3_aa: CASSSKRMNTEAFF
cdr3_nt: TGTGCCAGCAGCTCTAAAAGGATGAACACTGAAGCTTTCTTT

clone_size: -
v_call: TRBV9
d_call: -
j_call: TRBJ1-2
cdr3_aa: CASSVGRLKDYGYTF
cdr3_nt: TGTGCCAGCAGCGTAGGACGGCTTAAGGACTATGGCTACACCTTC

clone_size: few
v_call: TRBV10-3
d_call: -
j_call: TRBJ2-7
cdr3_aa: CAISESEGNDEQYF
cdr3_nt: TGTGCCATCAGTGAGTCGGAGGGGAACGACGAGCAGTACTTC

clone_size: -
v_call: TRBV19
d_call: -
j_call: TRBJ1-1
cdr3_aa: CASTGVYTEAFF
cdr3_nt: TGTGCCAGTACAGGGGTCTACACTGAAGCTTTCTTT

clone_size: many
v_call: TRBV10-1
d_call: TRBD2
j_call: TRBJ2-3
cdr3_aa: CASSQDPGLRESTDTQYF
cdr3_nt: TGCGCCAGCAGTCAAGATCCGGGACTACGCGAAAGCACAGATACGCAGTATTTT

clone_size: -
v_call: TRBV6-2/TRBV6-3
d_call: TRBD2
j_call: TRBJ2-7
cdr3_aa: CASSLRWVAGGSASSYEQYF
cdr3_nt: TGTGCCAGCAGTCTCCGGTGGGTAGCGGGAGGAAGCGCATCCTCCTACGAGCAGTACTTC

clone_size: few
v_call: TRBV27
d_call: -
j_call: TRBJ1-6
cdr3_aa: CASSLSWDLYNSPLHF
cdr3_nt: TGTGCCAGCAGTTTATCGTGGGATTTGTATAATTCACCCCTCCACTTT

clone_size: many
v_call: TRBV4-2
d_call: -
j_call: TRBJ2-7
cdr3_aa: CASSQDRVESSYEQYF
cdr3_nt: TGTGCCAGCAGCCAAGATCGGGTAGAGAGCTCCTACGAGCAGTACTTC

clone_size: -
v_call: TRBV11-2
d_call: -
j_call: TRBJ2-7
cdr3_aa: CASSLGRAGAYEQYF
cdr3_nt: TGTGCCAGCAGCTTAGGGAGGGCCGGGGCCTACGAGCAGTACTTC

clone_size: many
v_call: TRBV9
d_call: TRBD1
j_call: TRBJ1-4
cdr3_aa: CASSRQGGGEKLFF
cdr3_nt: TGTGCCAGCAGCCGACAGGGAGGCGGTGAAAAACTGTTTTTT

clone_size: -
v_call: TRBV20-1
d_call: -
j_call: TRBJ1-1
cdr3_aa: CSASTPGPEAFF
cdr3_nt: TGCAGTGCTAGTACCCCCGGGCCTGAAGCTTTCTTT

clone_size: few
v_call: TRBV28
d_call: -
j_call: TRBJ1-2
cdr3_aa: CASSFLVVYYGYTF
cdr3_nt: TGTGCCAGCAGTTTCTTGGTGGTCTACTATGGCTACACCTTC

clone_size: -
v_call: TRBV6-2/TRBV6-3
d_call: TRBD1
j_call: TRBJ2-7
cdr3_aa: CASTGTGHIDEQYF
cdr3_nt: TGTGCCAGCACCGGGACAGGGCATATTGACGAGCAGTACTTC

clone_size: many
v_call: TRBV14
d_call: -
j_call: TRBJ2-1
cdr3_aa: CASSHADDWNEQFF
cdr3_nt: TGTGCCAGCAGCCACGCCGATGACTGGAATGAGCAGTTCTTC

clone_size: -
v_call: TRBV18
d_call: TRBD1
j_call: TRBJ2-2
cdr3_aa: CASSPIPRQGNTGELFF
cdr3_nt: TGTGCCAGCTCACCAATACCCCGACAGGGAAACACCGGGGAGCTGTTTTTT

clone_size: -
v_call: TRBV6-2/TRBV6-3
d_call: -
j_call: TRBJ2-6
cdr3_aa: CASGYSSGANVLTF
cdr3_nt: TGTGCCAGCGGTTACAGCTCTGGTGCCAACGTCCTGACTTTC

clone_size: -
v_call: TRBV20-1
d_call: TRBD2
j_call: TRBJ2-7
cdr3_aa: CSGVGIAGGGEYEQYF
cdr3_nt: TGTAGTGGCGTAGGAATAGCGGGGGGCGGCGAATACGAGCAGTACTTC

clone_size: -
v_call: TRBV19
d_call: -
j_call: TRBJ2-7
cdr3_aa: CASSRGRQGEYEQYF
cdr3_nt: TGTGCCAGTAGTCGGGGCCGTCAGGGTGAGTACGAGCAGTACTTC

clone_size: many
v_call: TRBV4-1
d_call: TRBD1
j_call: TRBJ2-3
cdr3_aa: CASSVRGTGEDTQYF
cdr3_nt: TGCGCCAGCAGCGTACGTGGGACAGGGGAGGATACGCAGTATTTT

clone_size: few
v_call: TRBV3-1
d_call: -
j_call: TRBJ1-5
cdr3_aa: CASSQGMQGQAQHF
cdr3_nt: TGTGCCAGCAGCCAAGGTATGCAGGGCCAGGCCCAGCATTTT

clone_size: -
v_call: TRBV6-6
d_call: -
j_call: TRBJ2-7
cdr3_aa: CASSYSEQGGYEQYF
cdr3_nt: TGTGCCAGCAGTTACTCGGAGCAGGGGGGATACGAGCAGTACTTC

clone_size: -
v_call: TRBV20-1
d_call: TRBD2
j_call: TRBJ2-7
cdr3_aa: CSARKTGGTSGRVYEQYF
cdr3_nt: TGCAGTGCTAGAAAGACAGGGGGAACTAGCGGGAGGGTCTACGAGCAGTACTTC

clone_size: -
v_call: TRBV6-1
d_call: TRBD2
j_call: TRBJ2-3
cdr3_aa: CATDAGGDTQYF
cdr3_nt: TGTGCCACGGACGCGGGGGGAGATACGCAGTATTTT

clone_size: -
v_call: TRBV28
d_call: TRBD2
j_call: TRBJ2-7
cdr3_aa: CASSSKQPGLALDEQYF
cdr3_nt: TGTGCCAGCAGTTCGAAACAACCGGGACTAGCTCTAGACGAGCAGTACTTC

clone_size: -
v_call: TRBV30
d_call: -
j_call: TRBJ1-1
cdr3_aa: CAWSGTAHTEAFF
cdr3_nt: TGTGCCTGGAGTGGGACGGCCCACACTGAAGCTTTCTTT

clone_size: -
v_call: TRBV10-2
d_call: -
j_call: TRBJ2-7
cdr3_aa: CASGKLTYEQYF
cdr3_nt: TGCGCCAGCGGGAAATTAACCTACGAGCAGTACTTC

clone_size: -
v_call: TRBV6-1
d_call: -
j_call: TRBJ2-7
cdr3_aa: CASSRGAYSYEQYF
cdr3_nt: TGTGCCAGCAGTCGCGGGGCCTATTCCTACGAGCAGTACTTC

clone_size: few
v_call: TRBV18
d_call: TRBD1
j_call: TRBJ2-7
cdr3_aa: CASSPTGGEQYF
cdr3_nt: TGTGCCAGCTCACCAACAGGGGGCGAGCAGTACTTC

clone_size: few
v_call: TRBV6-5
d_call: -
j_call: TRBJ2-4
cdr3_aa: CASSYPGSVHF
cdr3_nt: TGTGCCAGCAGTTACCCAGGGTCCGTTCACTTC

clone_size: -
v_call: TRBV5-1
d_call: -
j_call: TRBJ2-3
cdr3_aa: CASSYGLLFTDTQYF
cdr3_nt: TGCGCCAGTTCATACGGATTGTTATTCACAGATACGCAGTATTTT

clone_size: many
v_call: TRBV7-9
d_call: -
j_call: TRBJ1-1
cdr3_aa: CASSLAGTSTEAFF
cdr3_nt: TGTGCCAGCAGCTTAGCGGGGACATCCACTGAAGCTTTCTTT

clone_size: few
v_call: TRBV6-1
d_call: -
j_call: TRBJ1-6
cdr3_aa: CASSEISNPNSPLHF
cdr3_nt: TGTGCCAGCAGCGAAATAAGCAACCCAAATTCACCCCTCCACTTT

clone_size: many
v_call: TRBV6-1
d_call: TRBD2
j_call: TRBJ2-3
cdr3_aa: CASSELAGATDTQYF
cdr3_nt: TGTGCCAGCAGTGAACTAGCGGGAGCCACAGATACGCAGTATTTT

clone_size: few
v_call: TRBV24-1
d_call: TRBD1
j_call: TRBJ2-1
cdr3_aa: CATSDLGTGVDEQFF
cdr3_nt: TGTGCCACCAGTGATTTAGGGACAGGGGTCGATGAGCAGTTCTTC

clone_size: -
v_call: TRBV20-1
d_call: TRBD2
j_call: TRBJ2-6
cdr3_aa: CSATLAHLSGANVLTF
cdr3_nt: TGCAGTGCCACACTAGCGCACCTCTCTGGGGCCAACGTCCTGACTTTC

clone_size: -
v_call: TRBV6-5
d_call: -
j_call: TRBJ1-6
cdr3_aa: CASSYSFQGASPLHF
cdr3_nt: TGTGCCAGCAGTTACTCGTTCCAGGGAGCTTCACCCCTCCACTTT

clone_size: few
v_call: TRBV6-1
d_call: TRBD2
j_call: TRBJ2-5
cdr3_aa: CASRRGTSETQYF
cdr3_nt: TGTGCCAGCAGACGAGGGACTAGCGAGACCCAGTACTTC

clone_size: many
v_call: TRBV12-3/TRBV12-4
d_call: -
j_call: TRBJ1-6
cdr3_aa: CASTQRGSNSPLHF
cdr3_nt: TGTGCCAGCACCCAACGGGGCTCAAATTCACCCCTCCACTTT

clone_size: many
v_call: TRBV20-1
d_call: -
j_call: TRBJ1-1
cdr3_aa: CSARRGRTEAFF
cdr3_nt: TGCAGTGCACGTCGGGGGCGGACTGAAGCTTTCTTT

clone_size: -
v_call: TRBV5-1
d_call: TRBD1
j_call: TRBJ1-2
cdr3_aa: CACSLGEGAYGYTF
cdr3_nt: TGCGCCTGCAGCTTGGGAGAGGGGGCCTATGGCTACACCTTC

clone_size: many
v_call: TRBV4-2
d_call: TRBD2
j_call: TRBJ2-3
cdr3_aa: CASSPYSGEGTDTQYF
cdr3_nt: TGTGCCAGCAGCCCTTATAGCGGGGAGGGCACAGATACGCAGTATTTT

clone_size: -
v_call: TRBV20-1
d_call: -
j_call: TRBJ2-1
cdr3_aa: CSARGVYNEQFF
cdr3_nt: TGCAGTGCCAGAGGGGTTTACAATGAGCAGTTCTTC

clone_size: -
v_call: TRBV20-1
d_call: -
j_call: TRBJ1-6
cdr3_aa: CSALVDSTSALHF
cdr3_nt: TGCAGTGCCCTAGTGGACTCAACGAGTGCCCTCCACTTT

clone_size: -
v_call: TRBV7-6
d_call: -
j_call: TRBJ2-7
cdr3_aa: CASSLQGGFYEQYF
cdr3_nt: TGTGCCAGCAGCCTACAGGGTGGATTCTACGAGCAGTACTTC

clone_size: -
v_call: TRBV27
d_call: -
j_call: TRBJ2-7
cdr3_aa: CASSVGTGPHEQYF
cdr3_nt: TGTGCCAGCAGCGTCGGTACAGGGCCACACGAGCAGTACTTC